These 29 T cell receptor beta chains came from one sample sequenced in a study of cytomegalovirus exposure and HLA in healthy donors. Use of 60 Vbeta and 13 Jbeta primers characterized the PCR. Assay: immunoSEQ multiplex PCR; the TCRdb copy retains only in-frame clones and omits some. Among 140,000 or so clones, just over 65% were seen once, and the ten largest hold 6.5%. Source material: PBMCs. The receptors were gathered from a woman in her fifties or sixties in good health and CMV-seronegative.

Concerning this clone: Other DNA sequences in the same sample also yield this CDR3. The rearrangement uses TRBV5-1 and TRBJ1-1, with 7 bases aligning to TRBD1. In germline, CDR1 is SGHRS, CDR2 YFSETQ. The trim removed 4 bases at V and 1 base at J, leaving 16 bases unmatched. There are 18 residues in the CDR3. In nucleotides, the CDR3 is TGCGCCAGCAGCCTACTCGGTCCAGGGGGGATAACGAACACTGAAGCTTTCTTT. Translated, it gives CASSLLGPGGITNTEAFF.

The CDR3 region is CASTADRAHAEQYF. The CDR3 bases are TGTGCCAGCACTGCCGACAGGGCGCACGCGGAGCAGTACTTC. V gene TRBV6-5 combines with J gene TRBJ2-7; 7 nucleotides align to TRBD1. Germline CDR1 MNHEY, CDR2 SVGAGI. Losses at the gene ends were 7 bases for V and 7 bases for J; bases not matched to a gene: 13. The CDR3 consists of 14 residues.

The CDR3 bases are TGTGCCAGCAGCGTAGCCCCTATGACTAGCGGAACGTACCAAGAGACCCAGTACTTC. It translates to CASSVAPMTSGTYQETQYF. The chain uses TRBV9 and TRBJ2-5; 9 bases agree with TRBD2. The ends lost 0 bases at V and 0 bases at J; junction bases unmatched: 12. CDR1 SGDLS and CDR2 YYNGEE come from the germline V gene. The length of the CDR3 is 19 residues.

The V gene is TRBV6-1, the J gene TRBJ1-2; TRBD1 matches at 9 bases. Germline-derived CDR1 and CDR2 are MNHNS and SASEGT. The CDR3 covers 15 residues. The V and J ends lost 5 bases and 4 bases, in that order; junction bases with no gene match: 8. The CDR3 sequence is CASSLQGARSYGYTF. The CDR3 DNA sequence: TGTGCCAGCAGTTTACAGGGGGCGCGAAGCTATGGCTACACCTTC.

V usage is TRBV6-5 and J usage is TRBJ1-1; TRBD1 matches at 7 bases. Trimming removed 7 bases from V and 7 bases from J; junction bases left unmatched: 3. Germline V gives CDR1 MNHEY, CDR2 SVGAGI. CDR3 length: 11 amino acids. The CDR3 nucleotides read TGTGCCAGCACTAGGACAGGTGAAGCTTTCTTT. It codes for CASTRTGEAFF.

This clone was seen only a few times. The chain employs TRBV19 and TRBJ2-1; D remains ambiguous. The V gene's germline CDR1 is LNHDA and CDR2 SQIVND (reference sequence). V lost 10 bases and J 2 bases, leaving 15 bases between the germline ends. The CDR3 totals 14 residues. The CDR3 DNA reads as TGTGCCACCTCGCCCTTGGAGACCTACAATGAGCAGTTCTTC. Residues: CATSPLETYNEQFF.

The rearrangement joins TRBV29-1 to TRBJ2-1, with 9 bases lining up with TRBD2. Losses at the gene ends were 2 bases for V and 9 bases for J; bases not matched to a gene: 5. This CDR3 region has 13 residues. Per germline, CDR1 SQVTM and CDR2 ANQGSEA. The CDR3 region is CSVEPSGKVEQFF. CDR3 nucleotides: TGCAGCGTTGAACCTAGCGGGAAGGTTGAGCAGTTCTTC.

This chain joins TRBV15 and TRBJ2-1; 13 positions match TRBD2. CDR1 and CDR2 (germline): LNHNV, YYDKDF (reference sequence). The CDR3 sequence is 15 residues long. Germline trimming cut 4 bases from V and 7 bases from J; bases unmatched to any gene: 4. The CDR3, as DNA: TGTGCCACCAGCATGAGGACTAGCGGGAGTAATGAGCAGTTCTTC. This encodes CATSMRTSGSNEQFF.

This rearrangement joins TRBV7-9 to TRBJ1-5, with 9 bases aligning to TRBD1. V shed 5 bases, J shed 5 bases, and the junction held 7 bases outside the gene matches. Germline V gene sequence: CDR1 SEHNR, CDR2 FQNEAQ (reference sequence). The CDR3 has 15 residues. The CDR3, as DNA: TGTGCCAGCAGCAGGGGAGGGACAGGGTATCAGCCCCAGCATTTT. Protein: CASSRGGTGYQPQHF.

The rearrangement joins TRBV5-1 to TRBJ1-2, with TRBD1 as a possible D gene (6 bases). Germline CDR1 and CDR2: SGHRS and YFSETQ. V was clipped by 4 bases and J by 4 bases, with 14 bases between them. This CDR3 comprises 14 residues. CDR3 in DNA: TGCGCCAGCAGCCCAGACAGGTACCTCTATGGCTACACCTTC. It translates to CASSPDRYLYGYTF.

This CDR3 is CASTPTPGVGTEAFF. CDR3 DNA: TGTGCCAGCACCCCAACCCCAGGGGTAGGCACTGAAGCTTTCTTT. This rearrangement joins TRBV14 to TRBJ1-1; tentatively, D is TRBD1 (6 bases). The CDR3 is made up of 15 amino acids. Germline V gene data show CDR1 as SGHDN and CDR2 as FVKESK. The V end was cut by 7 bases, the J end by 4 bases, with 19 bases between.

The V and J genes are TRBV7-8 and TRBJ1-3, with a weak D call TRBD1 (6 bases). This CDR3 region has 16 residues. Trimming stripped 5 bases from V and 4 bases from J, with 18 bases between. Germline V lookup: CDR1 SGHVS, CDR2 FQNEAQ. DNA of the CDR3: TGTGCCAGCAGCGCTCGCCGGGACACTCCGGGAAACACCATATATTTT. It translates to CASSARRDTPGNTIYF.

This clone was seen only once. The rearrangement joins TRBV2 to TRBJ1-2; unclear D gene. Germline V gene lookup returns CDR1 SNHLY and CDR2 FYNNEI. V lost 8 bases and J 4 bases, leaving 14 bases between the germline ends. This CDR3 comprises 13 residues. CDR3 nucleotide sequence: TGTGCCAGCCGGTTTTTGAGATCCTATGGCTACACCTTC. This sequence encodes CASRFLRSYGYTF.

The chain is built from TRBV28 and TRBJ2-7; possibly TRBD1 for D (6 bases). This CDR3 comprises 14 residues. V dropped 10 bases and J dropped 1 base, with 17 bases sitting between them. The germline V gene encodes CDR1 MDHEN and CDR2 SYDVKM. The CDR3: CATSDSQKSYEQYF. In DNA form, the CDR3 reads TGTGCCACCTCGGACAGCCAAAAATCCTACGAGCAGTACTTC.

This chain connects TRBV7-9 to TRBJ2-3; 8 bases map to TRBD2. This CDR3 region has 15 residues. V was pared by 3 bases and J by 2 bases, with 4 bases of the junction left unmatched. Germline V gene data show CDR1 as SEHNR and CDR2 as FQNEAQ (reference sequence). This chain's CDR3 is CASSFLAGYTDTQYF. For the CDR3, the DNA is TGTGCCAGCAGCTTCTTAGCGGGGTACACAGATACGCAGTATTTT. The whole variable domain, remainder taken from reference TRBV7-9 and TRBJ2-3, is DTGVSQNPRHKITKRGQNVTFRCDPISEHNRLYWYRQTLGQGPEFLTYFQNEAQLEKSRLLSDRFSAERPKGSFSTLEIQRTEQGDSAMYLCASSFLAGYTDTQYFGPGTRLTVL.

The chain carries TRBV7-2 and TRBJ2-7; 15 positions match TRBD2. Germline V gene lookup returns CDR1 SGHTA and CDR2 FQGNSA. J was trimmed by 7 bases and V by 6 bases; bases with no gene match: 7. The CDR3 runs 15 residues. This CDR3 is CASRAQGLAGGEQYF. Written as DNA, the CDR3 is TGTGCCAGCAGGGCCCAGGGACTAGCGGGGGGTGAGCAGTACTTC.

The CDR3 reads CASSLGTSVYEQYF. CDR3 nucleotides: TGTGCCAGCAGCTTAGGGACTAGTGTCTACGAGCAGTACTTC. This rearrangement joins TRBV5-4 to TRBJ2-7; the match to TRBD2 covers 8 bases. After removal of 2 bases from V and 3 bases from J, the junction contained 4 bases not matched to a gene. The CDR3 spans 14 residues. Germline V CDR1 and CDR2: SGHNT, YYREEE (reference sequence).

V usage is TRBV15 and J usage is TRBJ2-4, with D possibly being TRBD2 (5 bases). The CDR3 runs to 17 residues. V lost 5 bases to trimming and J lost 0 bases, with 17 bases between them. Germline V gene data show CDR1 as LNHNV and CDR2 as YYDKDF (reference sequence). The CDR3 DNA is TGTGCCACCAGCCCCCCCCCTAGCCCAATAGCCAAAAACATTCAGTACTTC. It translates to CATSPPPSPIAKNIQYF.

In nucleotides, the CDR3 is TGCAGCGCTCTCCTAGGTGCCATAGGTGAAGCTTTCTTT. The encoded protein is CSALLGAIGEAFF. V usage is TRBV29-1 and J usage is TRBJ1-1; D not certain. Looked up from germline, CDR1 is SQVTM and CDR2 is ANQGSEA. The V end was cut by 7 bases, the J end by 7 bases, with 19 bases between. The length of the CDR3 is 13 residues.

This rearrangement joins TRBV10-3 to TRBJ2-1; TRBD1 might be the D (6 bases). The CDR3 loop spans 13 amino acids. The V gene's germline CDR1 is ENHRY and CDR2 SYGVKD. Trimming took off 5 bases at V and 5 bases at J, with 10 bases between the two ends. This CDR3 reads CAISPGDNNEQFF. The CDR3 bases are TGTGCCATCAGTCCAGGGGATAACAATGAGCAGTTCTTC.

This clone was detected once. The V and J genes are TRBV5-5 and TRBJ1-2, with 10 positions matching TRBD1. From germline, CDR1 is SGHKS and CDR2 YYEKEE (reference sequence). Trimming at V came to 3 bases and at J to 7 bases, leaving 12 bases not matched to a gene. This CDR3 spans 16 amino acids. As DNA, the CDR3 is TGTGCCAGCAGCTCAATTAGGGGGGGACAGGGGACTGGCTACACCTTC. Amino acids: CASSSIRGGQGTGYTF.

This chain connects TRBV5-6 to TRBJ1-4; a weak D match, TRBD1 (5 bases). Germline CDR1 reads SGHDT; CDR2 reads YYEEEE. This CDR3 is built from 15 residues. V lost 5 bases to trimming and J lost 3 bases, with 14 bases between them. CDR3 in DNA: TGTGCCAGCAGTCTCAGGGATCAGGCTAATGAAAAACTGTTTTTT. It translates to CASSLRDQANEKLFF.

This chain connects TRBV5-4 to TRBJ2-3; D gene unclear. This CDR3 is built from 16 residues. Trimming cost V 4 bases and J 5 bases, with 20 bases left between them. Per the germline V gene, CDR1 is SGHNT and CDR2 is YYREEE (reference sequence). The CDR3 DNA is TGTGCCAGCAGCACCGCTGGCCCCCGATCTGGAGATACGCAGTATTTT. Translation: CASSTAGPRSGDTQYF. The full variable domain, rest sourced from reference TRBV5-4 and TRBJ2-3, is ETGVTQSPTHLIKTRGQQVTLRCSSQSGHNTVSWYQQALGQGPQFIFQYYREEENGRGNFPPRFSGLQFPNYSSELNVNALELDDSALYLCASSTAGPRSGDTQYFGPGTRLTVL.

The rearrangement links TRBV2 to TRBJ2-5, with TRBD1 matching 9 bases. The V gene's germline CDR1 is SNHLY and CDR2 FYNNEI. CDR3 length: 17 residues. V lost 2 bases to trimming and J lost 2 bases; unmatched junction nucleotides: 9. The CDR3 DNA is TGTGCCAGCAGTGAAAGCGGGACAGGGATAGGGCAAGAGACCCAGTACTTC. Translated, it gives CASSESGTGIGQETQYF.

This clone was found once. This chain joins TRBV4-3 and TRBJ2-1, with 9 bases that match TRBD1. In germline, CDR1 is LGHNA, CDR2 YSLEER. CDR3 length: 17 amino acids. With 4 bases clipped from V and 1 base from J, the junction kept 8 bases outside the gene matches. The CDR3 DNA reads as TGCGCCAGCAGCCGCGGACAGGGGCTCCCTTCCTACAATGAGCAGTTCTTC. As protein: CASSRGQGLPSYNEQFF.

This chain connects TRBV5-1 to TRBJ2-5; no clear D gene. CDR1 is SGHRS and CDR2 is YFSETQ in the germline V gene. The V end was cut by 5 bases, the J end by 0 bases, with 8 bases between. The CDR3 sequence is 13 residues long. CDR3 residues: CASRPGNQETQYF. The CDR3, as DNA: TGCGCCAGCAGGCCAGGTAACCAAGAGACCCAGTACTTC.

The V and J genes are TRBV19 and TRBJ2-6; the match to TRBD1 covers 7 bases. The CDR3 is made up of 15 amino acids. V lost 5 bases to trimming and J lost 4 bases; unmatched junction nucleotides: 5. Germline lookup yields CDR1 LNHDA and CDR2 SQIVND (reference sequence). CDR3 residues: CASSPRQGGANVLTF. The CDR3 coding sequence is TGTGCCAGTAGTCCTAGACAGGGAGGGGCCAACGTCCTGACTTTC.

This chain uses TRBV19 with TRBJ1-3; no clear D gene. Trimming removed 5 bases from V and 0 bases from J, with 8 bases in between. The germline CDR1 and CDR2 sequences are LNHDA and SQIVND (reference sequence). There are 14 residues in the CDR3. The CDR3 nucleotides are TGTGCCAGTAGTCTCAGTCACTCTGGAAACACCATATATTTT. It is translated as CASSLSHSGNTIYF.

This clone was picked up one time. This chain links TRBV5-4 with TRBJ2-4, with 7 bases fitting TRBD2. Losses at the gene ends were 0 bases for V and 15 bases for J; bases not matched to a gene: 9. The germline V gene has CDR1 SGHNT and CDR2 YYREEE (reference sequence). The CDR3 totals 13 residues. The CDR3 sequence is CASSLGFERDLYF. The CDR3 DNA sequence: TGTGCCAGCAGCTTGGGATTCGAGCGGGACCTGTACTTC.